Included here is one TCR beta chain sequence, with context. This clonotype was picked up a small number of times. The specificity of this receptor is unknown. Per-base quality was not reported, and no clone a single base away is much larger than it. This specimen's treatment or condition label, per the study, means: live attenuated yellow fever vaccine strain. At each blood-draw timepoint, two biological replicates of bulk PBMCs were obtained. A standard Ficoll-Paque protocol was used to isolate PBMCs from peripheral blood. TriZol was used to extract RNA from bulk PBMCs, from CD4 and CD8 fractions, and from dextramer-positive and dextramer-negative fractions. The data were obtained in a study of T cells after yellow fever vaccination (dated by TCRdb to between 2017 and 2020). Background for the entire study: Libraries from fractions with low cell numbers were prepared with the SMART-Seq v4 Ultra Low Input RNA kit. To follow T-cell clones before and after both primary and booster YFV17D yellow fever vaccination, bulk TCR alpha and beta repertoires underwent longitudinal sequencing. Two healthy male donors, one aged 18 to 30 and one aged 30 to 40 years, made up the cohort. Blood samples were taken at several timepoints before and after primary and secondary immunization, and bulk PBMC replicates and cell subsets were isolated.

TCR cDNA was synthesized by 5'RACE template switching, through which a universal primer site and unique molecular identifiers were introduced. Priming of cDNA synthesis was performed from both the TCR alpha and TCR beta constant segments. Two PCR steps were used to amplify libraries, with sample barcodes and sequencing adapters being added in the second step. Sequencing of libraries was done on Illumina HiSeq 2500 (2x100 bp) or NovaSeq (2x150 bp). The paper's processing steps were these. MIGEC was used to demultiplex reads and collapse the reads into UMI consensus sequences, and MiXCR was used for V(D)J alignment. Clonotypes responding to the vaccine were identified with edgeR on replicate PBMC samples, with the criteria of FDR below 0.01 and a log2 fold change above 5 up to day 15. Bulk clonotypes were assigned CD4 or CD8 identity according to which sequenced CD4 or CD8 repertoire held them at higher abundance. The public reads were reprocessed in TCRdb via fastp at Q25 and MiXCR, keeping in-frame beta chains. For every CDR3 protein sequence, its rows merge into one entry that carries the most common genes and DNA. V and J calls and clone size were set by TCRdb, not the authors. The sample includes some 400,000 distinct CDR3 sequences, with approximately 5.7% observed a single time. The biggest ten clones account for 14% to 15% of the sample.

From the cysteine up to the phenylalanine, the CDR3 has a length of 13 residues. This entry keeps only the CDR3 DNA: 39 bases, framed from base 1. Trimming takes 7 bases off V and 5 bases off J; junction bases not matched to a gene: 5. For CDR1 and CDR2, the germline V gene (reference sequence) lists LNHDA and SQIVND. What the work shows at the level of the full study, not this receptor alone: The secondary T-cell response was weaker than the primary response but faster, peaking on day 5 instead of day 15. A small share of clonotypes was detected in both CD4 and CD8 compartments, with the overlap likely arising from convergent recombination. Computational filtering was needed because FACS-sorted repertoires could contain abundant contaminating clonotypes from the bulk population. After the booster, most clones that had expanded after primary vaccination were detected again (almost 97% of CD4 and around 88% of CD8), suggesting broad maintenance of memory. Because the study included only a couple of donors, the extent to which the findings can be generalized is limited.

The sequence is built from TRBV19 and TRBJ2-3; 8 bases in between match TRBD2. This sequence was found in a man between 25 and 39 years old who received the YFV17D yellow fever vaccine. Sequenced material: PBMCs, taken 5 days after the yellow fever booster vaccination. Here is the DNA: TGTGCCAGTACCTACGGGAGGGGAGATACGCAGTATTTT. Its protein is CASTYGRGDTQYF.